Detailed here is one TCR beta chain. Its antigen is not known. PCR was performed using 60 Vbeta and 13 Jbeta primers. Using immunoSEQ multiplex PCR, the repertoire was profiled, and TCRdb retains in-frame clones only, with some absent. The sample contains more than 100,000 clones, around 78% of which appear only once. The entry originates in a study of cytomegalovirus exposure and HLA in healthy donors. The study, taken as a whole, reports: TCR beta V segments were, for the most part, productive about 87% or about 30% of the time in an earlier analysis. With DRB1 most and HLA-C fewest, TCR association rates differed between HLA loci in a later analysis. According to the study, 160 or so TCR beta chains were cytomegalovirus-associated.

The CDR3 extends over 13 amino acids. Trimming removed 5 bases from V and 11 bases from J, with 13 bases in between. Germline loops: CDR1 SGHTA, CDR2 FQGNSA. This clonotype was obtained from a woman aged 25-40 years in good health and CMV-seropositive. The V call is TRBV7-2, the J call TRBJ1-6; D gene ambiguous. The sample was PBMCs. The CDR3 reads CASSPVRVPPLHF. The CDR3 nucleotides read TGTGCCAGCAGCCCGGTGCGGGTGCCACCCCTCCACTTT. Drawing the rest from reference TRBV7-2 and TRBJ1-6, the complete variable domain is GAGVSQSPSNKVTEKGKDVELRCDPISGHTALYWYRQSLGQGLEFLIYFQGNSAPDKSGLPSDRFSAERTGGSVSTLTIQRTQQEDSAVYLCASSPVRVPPLHFGNGTRLTVT.